Given below is one T cell receptor beta chain in context. Antigen unknown. The source of the sample is a study of circulating and synovial CD4+ cells in juvenile arthritis. Study-wide results and limits: These repertoires were less diverse than bulk blood CD4 repertoires. Bulk blood CD4 samples held at least an order of magnitude more or fewer genomes than CPL. Circulating pathogenic-like lymphocytes shared a substantially higher fraction of CDR3 sequences with synovium than bulk blood.

Libraries were prepared by immunoSEQ multiplex PCR; TCRdb keeps only in-frame clonotypes and omits some of them. The sample has under 40,000 clones; just over 90% are singletons. CDR3 length: 12 residues. Germline assignment: CDR1 SGHRS and CDR2 YFSETQ. V was clipped by 0 bases and J by 5 bases, with 5 bases between them. Sequenced samples came from active juvenile idiopathic arthritis patients. The V call is TRBV5-1, the J call TRBJ2-5, with D uncertain. The TCR originated in a human donor with juvenile idiopathic arthritis. Specimen: CD4+ T cells from blood. In nucleotides, the CDR3 is TGCGCCAGCAGCTTGGATGAGGAGACCCAGTACTTC. Residues: CASSLDEETQYF.